This T cell receptor beta chain was sequenced in a study of naive and memory T cell subsets. This clonotype was found many times. Its matching antigen is unknown. An equimolar mix of two oligonucleotides served as the beta constant-region primer for TRBC1 and TRBC2. Using its own MiXCR run on the UMI-ligation and nested PCR reads, TCRdb lists one record per CDR3 protein. The top ten hold more than 1.5% of the sample, which has approximately 89,000 distinct CDR3 sequences, 7% to 8% seen once. Whole-study results and caveats: Over 85% of naive TCR sequences appeared only once, unlike memory subsets.

Germline assignment: CDR1 KGHDR and CDR2 SFDVKD. V shed 6 bases and J 4 bases; nucleotides not matched to a gene: 13. The CDR3 extends over 17 amino acids. This TCR was sampled from a human donor in good health. This rearrangement joins TRBV24-1 to TRBJ2-3, with 9 bases identical to TRBD2. Sequencing used central memory CD4+ T cells from blood. CDR3 DNA sequence: TGTGCCACCAGTTCCTCCCGACTAGCGGTCGGGTCAGATACGCAGTATTTT. Translated: CATSSSRLAVGSDTQYF.